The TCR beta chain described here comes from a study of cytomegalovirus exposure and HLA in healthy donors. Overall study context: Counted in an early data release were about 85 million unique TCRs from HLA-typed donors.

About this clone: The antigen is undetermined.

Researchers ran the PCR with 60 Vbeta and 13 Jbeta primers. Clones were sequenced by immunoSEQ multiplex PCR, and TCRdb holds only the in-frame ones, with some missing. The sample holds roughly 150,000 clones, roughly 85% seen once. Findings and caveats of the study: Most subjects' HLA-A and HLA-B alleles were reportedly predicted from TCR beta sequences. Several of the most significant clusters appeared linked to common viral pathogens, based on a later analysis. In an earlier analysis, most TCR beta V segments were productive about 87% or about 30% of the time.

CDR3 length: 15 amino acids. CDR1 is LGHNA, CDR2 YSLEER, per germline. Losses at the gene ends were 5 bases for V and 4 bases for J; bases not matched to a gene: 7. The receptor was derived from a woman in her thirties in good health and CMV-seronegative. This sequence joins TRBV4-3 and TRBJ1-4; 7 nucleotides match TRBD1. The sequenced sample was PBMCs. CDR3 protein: CASSSRTGINEKLFF. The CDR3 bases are TGCGCCAGCAGCTCCCGGACAGGTATTAATGAAAAACTGTTTTTT.